This paragraph reports one T cell receptor (beta chain). The data belong to a study of cytomegalovirus exposure and HLA in healthy donors. The PCR was carried out with 60 Vbeta primers and 13 Jbeta primers. The protocol was immunoSEQ multiplex PCR, while the TCRdb copy is restricted to in-frame clones and leaves out a portion. The sample lists about 92,000 clones; around four fifths were seen once. Donors were ostensibly healthy at sampling, although undocumented immune exposures were probable. CDR1 and CDR2 (germline): MNHNS, SASEGT. The CDR3 contains 14 residues. Sequenced sample: PBMCs. The gene calls are TRBV6-1 and TRBJ2-5; the match to TRBD1 covers 9 bases. The DNA matches TRBJ2-7 better at its end, which makes the J call doubtful. The receptor was derived from a man aged 50-60 years in good health and CMV-seropositive. The CDR3 loop reads CASSERTGVHEQYF. DNA for the CDR3: TGTGCCAGCAGTGAACGGACAGGGGTCCACGAGCAGTACTTC.